These 16 T cell receptor beta chains came from one sample sequenced in a study of T cell responses to AZD1222 COVID-19 vaccine. The method was immunoSEQ multiplex PCR; TCRdb's version includes in-frame clones alone and lacks a portion of them. Here the sample spans around 75,000 clones, 88% being singletons. Source: peripheral blood, taken 28 days after the second dose of the MenACWY control vaccine. The source of these receptors is an adult who received the MenACWY meningococcal vaccine as a control.

The chain uses TRBV2 and TRBJ1-2, with 10 bases that match TRBD1. V lost 8 bases, J lost 5 bases, and 8 bases stayed unmatched. Germline lookup yields CDR1 SNHLY and CDR2 FYNNEI. The CDR3 has 14 residues. In nucleotides, the CDR3 is TGTGCCAGCTCCGGAGGGACAGGGGTATATGGCTACACCTTC. This translates into CASSGGTGVYGYTF.

The chain has TRBV29-1 and TRBJ2-7, with 11 bases lining up with TRBD2. CDR1 SQVTM and CDR2 ANQGSEA come from the germline V gene. V dropped 4 bases and J dropped 0; count of bases not matched to a gene: 8. The CDR3 runs to 16 residues. The CDR3 spells CSVAVTSGVSSYEQYF. DNA of the CDR3: TGCAGCGTTGCCGTGACTAGCGGGGTTAGCTCCTACGAGCAGTACTTC.

This chain connects TRBV11-2 to TRBJ2-1; possibly TRBD2 for D (7 bases). CDR1 SGHAT and CDR2 FQNNGV come from the germline V gene. The length of the CDR3 is 15 residues. The germline V and J ends were trimmed by 4 bases and 3 bases, with 13 bases remaining between them. The CDR3 reads CASSWWGGHYNEQFF. Here the CDR3 DNA reads TGTGCCAGCAGCTGGTGGGGGGGGCACTACAATGAGCAGTTCTTC.

V and J are TRBV5-1 and TRBJ2-3, with unresolved D. Germline-derived CDR1 and CDR2 are SGHRS and YFSETQ. The CDR3 consists of 13 residues. Trimming took off 3 bases at V and 1 base at J, with 6 bases between the two ends. DNA of the CDR3: TGCGCCAGCAGCTCCTCTGGCACAGATACGCAGTATTTT. This encodes CASSSSGTDTQYF. The whole variable domain, filled in from reference TRBV5-1 and TRBJ2-3, reads KAGVTQTPRYLIKTRGQQVTLSCSPISGHRSVSWYQQTPGQGLQFLFEYFSETQRNKGNFPGRFSGRQFSNSRSEMNVSTLELGDSALYLCASSSSGTDTQYFGPGTRLTVL.

This chain uses TRBV29-1 with TRBJ2-5; the match to TRBD1 covers 9 bases. The length of the CDR3 is 13 residues. Germline assignment: CDR1 SQVTM and CDR2 ANQGSEA. The J segment lost 4 bases and the V segment lost 8 bases, leaving 8 bases of the junction unmatched. CDR3 sequence (DNA): TGCAGCTTAGGGACAGGGCTTGGAGAGACCCAGTACTTC. This sequence encodes CSLGTGLGETQYF.

The chain has TRBV28 and TRBJ2-7; TRBD2 matches 12 bases. The germline V gene encodes CDR1 MDHEN and CDR2 SYDVKM. Trimming removed 6 bases from V and 4 bases from J; junction bases left unmatched: 7. The CDR3 contains 15 residues. CDR3 DNA sequence: TGTGCCAGCAGACTAGGACTAGCGGGGAGGTACGAGCAGTACTTC. It codes for CASRLGLAGRYEQYF.

This clone has just a few counts. The V and J genes are TRBV28 and TRBJ1-6; TRBD1 is a possible D gene (5 bases). CDR1 MDHEN and CDR2 SYDVKM come from the germline V gene. CDR3 length: 13 residues. V was clipped by 4 bases and J by 7 bases, with 8 bases between them. CDR3 nucleotides: TGTGCCAGCAGTTGGACAATCAATTCACCCCTCCACTTT. It codes for CASSWTINSPLHF. Variable domain in full (rest from reference TRBV28 and TRBJ1-6): DVKVTQSSRYLVKRTGEKVFLECVQDMDHENMFWYRQDPGLGLRLIYFSYDVKMKEKGDIPEGYSVSREKKERFSLILESASTNQTSMYLCASSWTINSPLHFGNGTRLTVT.

This clone occurred once. The chain is built from TRBV4-2 and TRBJ1-1; TRBD1 is a possible D gene (5 bases). V shed 4 bases and J shed 1 base, with 16 bases lying between them. The CDR3 contains 16 residues. Per germline, CDR1 LGHNA and CDR2 YNFKEQ. CDR3 region: CASSRTGGTGNTEAFF. For the CDR3, the DNA is TGTGCCAGCAGCCGCACCGGGGGTACAGGGAACACTGAAGCTTTCTTT.

The V gene is TRBV7-9, the J gene TRBJ1-1; no reliable D call. With 7 bases removed from V and 8 bases from J, the gap between germline ends came to 14 bases. The CDR3 totals 12 residues. Germline assignment: CDR1 SEHNR and CDR2 FQNEAQ (reference sequence). The CDR3 DNA sequence: TGTGCCAGCACCTTTGGAGGGCCAGAAGCTTTCTTT. Amino acids: CASTFGGPEAFF.

The chain combines TRBV7-2 with TRBJ1-1; D is perhaps TRBD1 (6 bases). Trimming removed 6 bases from V and 4 bases from J, with 12 bases in between. The germline V gene encodes CDR1 SGHTA and CDR2 FQGNSA. The CDR3 covers 13 residues. CDR3 protein: CASSYQGSTEAFF. CDR3 nucleotide sequence: TGTGCCAGCAGTTATCAGGGGAGCACTGAAGCTTTCTTT.

This chain uses TRBV24-1 with TRBJ2-7; no clear D gene. V lost 2 bases and J lost 4, with 8 bases in between. The CDR3 extends over 13 amino acids. Germline V gene lookup returns CDR1 KGHDR and CDR2 SFDVKD. Here the CDR3 DNA reads TGTGCCACCAGTGATTCGGGCAAGTACGAGCAGTACTTC. Protein sequence: CATSDSGKYEQYF.

The rearrangement links TRBV30 to TRBJ1-2; no clear D gene. The germline V gene has CDR1 GTSNPN and CDR2 SVGIG (reference sequence). The V end lost 2 bases, the J end lost 7 bases, and 14 bases lay between the germline ends. The CDR3 extends over 13 amino acids. This CDR3 is CAWSKVDGVGYTF. DNA of the CDR3: TGTGCCTGGAGTAAGGTTGATGGGGTTGGCTACACCTTC.

The J gene is TRBJ2-1, the V gene TRBV21-1; TRBD1 is taken as the D call from the table, unchecked against the DNA. TRBV21-1 is a documented pseudogene. This CDR3 comprises 16 residues. The chain's CDR3 is CASSKERDRGRDEQFF. CDR3 bases: TGTGCCAGCAGCAAAGAGCGGGACAGGGGGCGGGACGAGCAGTTCTTC.

This clone was seen a single time. This rearrangement joins TRBV19 to TRBJ1-1; D uncertain. The CDR3 has 17 residues. Germline values: CDR1 LNHDA, CDR2 SQIVND (reference sequence). The germline V and J ends were trimmed by 4 bases and 0 bases, with 18 bases remaining between them. CDR3 sequence reads: CASSTRPGVNMNTEAFF. The CDR3, as DNA: TGTGCCAGTAGTACCCGACCGGGAGTCAACATGAACACTGAAGCTTTCTTT. The whole variable domain, remainder taken from reference TRBV19 and TRBJ1-1, is DGGITQSPKYLFRKEGQNVTLSCEQNLNHDAMYWYRQDPGQGLRLIYYSQIVNDFQKGDIAEGYSVSREKKESFPLTVTSAQKNPTAFYLCASSTRPGVNMNTEAFFGQGTRLTVV.

The rearrangement links TRBV19 to TRBJ2-1; D is undetermined. V lost 3 bases and J lost 1, with 7 bases in between. Germline V CDR1 and CDR2: LNHDA, SQIVND (reference sequence). The CDR3 totals 14 residues. The DNA of the CDR3 is TGTGCCAGTAGTATTTGGGGTTCCTACAATGAGCAGTTCTTC. This sequence encodes CASSIWGSYNEQFF. The full variable domain, completed using reference TRBV19 and TRBJ2-1, is DGGITQSPKYLFRKEGQNVTLSCEQNLNHDAMYWYRQDPGQGLRLIYYSQIVNDFQKGDIAEGYSVSREKKESFPLTVTSAQKNPTAFYLCASSIWGSYNEQFFGPGTRLTVL.

CDR3 amino acids: CASSSPGSYGYTF. The CDR3 nucleotides read TGTGCCAGCAGCTCTCCAGGGTCCTATGGCTACACCTTC. The chain combines TRBV7-2 with TRBJ1-2; maybe TRBD1 (5 bases). This CDR3 is 13 amino acids long. The ends were cut back, 4 bases at V and 4 bases at J, with 10 bases in the middle. Germline assignment: CDR1 SGHTA and CDR2 FQGNSA.